This T cell receptor beta chain was found in a study of blood T cells in healthy people across ages. Whole-study results and caveats: A greater number of naive CD4+ cells and higher diversity distinguished long-lived donors from aged donors. Per million T cells, TCR beta diversity dropped roughly linearly as age increased.

The CDR3 covers 17 residues. CDR1 KGHSH and CDR2 LQKENI come from the germline V gene. Unmatched junction bases numbered 10, after V lost 3 bases and J lost 2 bases. The authors ran a second PCR of roughly 6 to 11 cycles using a sample-barcoded 5' primer and a J-beta primer mix. TCRdb analysed the 5' RACE reads with MiXCR anew, one entry per CDR3 protein. The data contain approximately 810,000 distinct CDR3 sequences, more than 25% of them singletons. PBMCs numbering at least 7 million were isolated per sample. This clonotype was seen ten or more times. Its target is unknown. The TCR sequence derives from a woman of 80 years or more in good health. Sequenced: blood. The chain has TRBV18 and TRBJ2-7, with 10 bases fitting TRBD1. As DNA, the CDR3 is TGTGCCAGCTCACCGCGTACTGGGACAGGGGAAACCTACGAGCAGTACTTC. Translation gives CASSPRTGTGETYEQYF.